The sequence of this TCR beta chain was determined in a study of siplizumab effects on memory and regulatory T cells. This CDR3 has 12 residues. Germline-derived CDR1 and CDR2 are MDHEN and SYDVKM. Libraries were prepared by immunoSEQ multiplex PCR; TCRdb keeps only in-frame clonotypes and omits some of them. The sample lists approximately 94,000 clones, approximately 94% seen once, with about 1.2% in the top ten. Points on this clone: An end of the junction differs from the germline gene, which may be a read error.

The chain carries TRBV28 and TRBJ2-1, with a tentative D call TRBD1 (6 bases). Sequencing input: non-Treg CD4+ T cells sorted from blood. The source of this sequence is a human donor in good health. DNA of the CDR3: TGCCTCGTAACAGGGTTGGTCAATGAGCAGTTCTTC. Amino acids: CLVTGLVNEQFF.